This T cell receptor (beta chain) comes out of a study of T cells in women clearing cervical HPV infection. Overall study context: Blood came at first lesion visit for cases, post-clearance for controls.

Some clones are missing from TCRdb's copy, which holds only in-frame ones; the method was immunoSEQ multiplex PCR. The repertoire shows 15,000 to 20,000 clones; the top ten hold around 16%. This TCR derives from a woman aged 18-70 years with a cervical HPV16 infection that either progressed to CIN3+ or cleared (not recorded which). The sequencing sample was made of blood buffy coat.

The chain's CDR3 is CASKDTGATNYGYTF. Partial CDR3 DNA: TGTGCCAGTAAAGACACAGGGGCCACTAACTATGGC. The J gene is TRBJ1-2, the V gene TRBV19, with TRBD1 identical over 7 bases. The read terminates 3 residues before the CDR3 end, so the remaining end is supplied by the germline J gene. The CDR3 has 15 amino acids. J was trimmed by 0 bases and V by 7 bases; bases with no gene match: 8. Looked up from germline, CDR1 is LNHDA and CDR2 is SQIVND (reference sequence).